Listed below are T cell receptor beta chains from one sample, sequenced in a study of cytomegalovirus exposure and HLA in healthy donors. Produced via immunoSEQ multiplex PCR; TCRdb's table is partial and in-frame only. Here the sample spans 70,000 to 95,000 clones, roughly 76% being singletons. Specimen: PBMCs. These TCRs come from a woman between 25 and 40 years old in good health and CMV-seronegative. The CDR3 runs from the conserved cysteine through the conserved F or W. The D gene is left open where the match is weak. Clone size is shown for a subset of rows, as once, few, many or a class of expanded clone.

D gene: NA; J gene: TRBJ1-1; clone size: NA; V gene: TRBV27; CDR3 length: 11; CDR3 DNA: TGTGCCACCAGCGGGGGCACTGAAGCTTTCTTT; CDR3 protein: CATSGGTEAFF
D gene: NA; J gene: TRBJ2-7; clone size: NA; V gene: TRBV2; CDR3 length: 11; CDR3 DNA: TGTGCCAGCACCCTCCTTGACAGCCCCATCTTC; CDR3 protein: CASTLLDSPIF
D gene: TRBD1; J gene: TRBJ2-7; clone size: NA; V gene: TRBV6-6; CDR3 length: 14; CDR3 DNA: TGTGCCAGCAGCCCCGGGACAGCCCCCTACGAGCAGTACTTC; CDR3 protein: CASSPGTAPYEQYF
D gene: TRBD1; J gene: TRBJ2-3; clone size: NA; V gene: TRBV5-4; CDR3 length: 16; CDR3 DNA: TGTGCCAGCAGCCTGGGGGGACAGGGGAGCACAGATACGCAGTATTTT; CDR3 protein: CASSLGGQGSTDTQYF
D gene: NA; J gene: TRBJ1-3; clone size: NA; V gene: TRBV2; CDR3 length: 13; CDR3 DNA: TGTGCCAGCAGTAGGACAGACGGAAACACCATATATTTT; CDR3 protein: CASSRTDGNTIYF
D gene: NA; J gene: TRBJ1-5; clone size: few; V gene: TRBV6-5; CDR3 length: 15; CDR3 DNA: TGTGCCAGCAGTTACGACAACAATAGCAATCAGCCCCAGCATTTT; CDR3 protein: CASSYDNNSNQPQHF
D gene: NA; J gene: TRBJ1-1; clone size: NA; V gene: TRBV14; CDR3 length: 16; CDR3 DNA: TGTGCCAGCAGCCAAGGGGCGGGATATGGGAACACTGAAGCTTTCTTT; CDR3 protein: CASSQGAGYGNTEAFF
D gene: TRBD2; J gene: TRBJ2-1; clone size: NA; V gene: TRBV5-6; CDR3 length: 18; CDR3 DNA: TGTGCCAGCAGCTTTCTCCCACTAGCGGGAGATTCCTACAATGAGCAGTTCTTC; CDR3 protein: CASSFLPLAGDSYNEQFF
D gene: NA; J gene: TRBJ2-5; clone size: NA; V gene: TRBV6-6; CDR3 length: 9; CDR3 DNA: TGTGCCAGTACACAGACCCAGTACTTC; CDR3 protein: CASTQTQYF
D gene: TRBD1; J gene: TRBJ2-7; clone size: NA; V gene: TRBV6-1; CDR3 length: 13; CDR3 DNA: TGTGCCAGCCGGGACAGAGGTTACTACGAGCAGTACTTC; CDR3 protein: CASRDRGYYEQYF
D gene: TRBD2; J gene: TRBJ2-5; clone size: once; V gene: TRBV2; CDR3 length: 15; CDR3 DNA: TGTGCCAGCAGTGAAACTAGCGGGAACCAAGAGACCCAGTACTTC; CDR3 protein: CASSETSGNQETQYF
D gene: NA; J gene: TRBJ2-7; clone size: NA; V gene: TRBV6-6; CDR3 length: 11; CDR3 DNA: TGTGCCAGCAGTTCCATTTACGAGCAGTACTTC; CDR3 protein: CASSSIYEQYF
D gene: NA; J gene: TRBJ2-5; clone size: few; V gene: TRBV7-2; CDR3 length: 13; CDR3 DNA: TGTGCCAGCAGCTCCTCTAGCGAAGAGACCCAGTACTTC; CDR3 protein: CASSSSSEETQYF
D gene: NA; J gene: TRBJ2-1; clone size: NA; V gene: TRBV29-1; CDR3 length: 13; CDR3 DNA: TGCAGCGGTGACAGAGCCAGGGGCAATGAGCAGTTCTTC; CDR3 protein: CSGDRARGNEQFF
D gene: TRBD2; J gene: TRBJ2-5; clone size: NA; V gene: TRBV9; CDR3 length: 16; CDR3 DNA: TGTGCCAGCAGCCCGGGGACTAGCGGGACCCAAGAGACCCAGTACTTC; CDR3 protein: CASSPGTSGTQETQYF
D gene: TRBD2; J gene: TRBJ2-7; clone size: NA; V gene: TRBV28; CDR3 length: 12; CDR3 DNA: TGTGCCAGCAGTCCGGGGGGGGGCGAGCAGTACTTC; CDR3 protein: CASSPGGGEQYF
D gene: NA; J gene: TRBJ2-7; clone size: NA; V gene: TRBV5-6; CDR3 length: 14; CDR3 DNA: TGTGCCAGCAGCTTGGGAATTACTGTCTACGAGCAGTACTTC; CDR3 protein: CASSLGITVYEQYF
D gene: TRBD1; J gene: TRBJ2-3; clone size: few; V gene: TRBV5-1; CDR3 length: 14; CDR3 DNA: TGCGCCAGCAGCGGACAGGGGGCATCTGATACGCAGTATTTT; CDR3 protein: CASSGQGASDTQYF
D gene: NA; J gene: TRBJ2-3; clone size: NA; V gene: TRBV4-2; CDR3 length: 14; CDR3 DNA: TGTGCCAGCAGCCAAGGACAGTCGGCAGATACGCAGTATTTT; CDR3 protein: CASSQGQSADTQYF
D gene: TRBD2; J gene: TRBJ2-1; clone size: NA; V gene: TRBV7-9; CDR3 length: 17; CDR3 DNA: TGTGCCAGCAGCTTACCTGGACTAGCGGGAGTCCACAATGAGCAGTTCTTC; CDR3 protein: CASSLPGLAGVHNEQFF
D gene: NA; J gene: TRBJ2-2; clone size: once; V gene: TRBV7-8; CDR3 length: 15; CDR3 DNA: TGTGCCAGCAGCTTCGCGGGACAGAGGGACGAGGAGCTGTTTTTT; CDR3 protein: CASSFAGQRDEELFF
D gene: TRBD2; J gene: TRBJ2-1; clone size: NA; V gene: TRBV7-8; CDR3 length: 16; CDR3 DNA: TGTGCCAGCAGCCCGTTAGCGGGAGCGGACGCAATTGAGCAGTTCTTC; CDR3 protein: CASSPLAGADAIEQFF
D gene: NA; J gene: TRBJ2-5; clone size: NA; V gene: TRBV9; CDR3 length: 13; CDR3 DNA: TGTGCCAGCAGCGTCGGTGTCCAAGAGACCCAGTACTTC; CDR3 protein: CASSVGVQETQYF
D gene: TRBD1; J gene: TRBJ2-3; clone size: few; V gene: TRBV7-9; CDR3 length: 13; CDR3 DNA: TGTGCCAGCAGCTTGGACAGGGGAGATACGCAGTATTTT; CDR3 protein: CASSLDRGDTQYF
D gene: TRBD2; J gene: TRBJ2-1; clone size: NA; V gene: TRBV7-6; CDR3 length: 16; CDR3 DNA: TGTGCCAGCAGCTCCACTAGCGGACAGAACTACAATGAGCAGTTCTTC; CDR3 protein: CASSSTSGQNYNEQFF
D gene: TRBD1; J gene: TRBJ1-1; clone size: NA; V gene: TRBV5-6; CDR3 length: 14; CDR3 DNA: TGTGCCAGCAGCTTCGACAGGGTTGGCACTGAAGCTTTCTTT; CDR3 protein: CASSFDRVGTEAFF
D gene: TRBD2; J gene: TRBJ2-5; clone size: NA; V gene: TRBV5-6; CDR3 length: 17; CDR3 DNA: TGTGCCAGCAGCCTAGGGACTAGCGGGATCTTCGCGGAGACCCAGTACTTC; CDR3 protein: CASSLGTSGIFAETQYF
D gene: NA; J gene: TRBJ1-2; clone size: NA; V gene: TRBV28; CDR3 length: 23; CDR3 DNA: TGTGCCAGCAGTAACCGGAAACACCAGGGTGGTTCGACCAGGGTGGGGTCTAACTATGGCTACACCTTC; CDR3 protein: CASSNRKHQGGSTRVGSNYGYTF
D gene: TRBD2; J gene: TRBJ2-2; clone size: NA; V gene: TRBV15; CDR3 length: 18; CDR3 DNA: TGTGCCACCAGCAGCTTAGCGGGAGGAGGAGCAAACACCGGGGAGCTGTTTTTT; CDR3 protein: CATSSLAGGGANTGELFF
D gene: TRBD1; J gene: TRBJ2-7; clone size: few; V gene: TRBV27; CDR3 length: 16; CDR3 DNA: TGTGCCAGCAAACCCATCGGACAGGGTAGATTCTACGAGCAGTACTTC; CDR3 protein: CASKPIGQGRFYEQYF
D gene: NA; J gene: TRBJ1-1; clone size: NA; V gene: TRBV7-3; CDR3 length: 15; CDR3 DNA: TGTGCCAGCAGCTTAGGGGCAGGTGGTCCGAATGGGGCTTTCTTT; CDR3 protein: CASSLGAGGPNGAFF
D gene: NA; J gene: TRBJ2-5; clone size: NA; V gene: TRBV19; CDR3 length: 14; CDR3 DNA: TGTGCCAGTAGTATCAGGACAGCCCAAGAGACCCAGTACTTC; CDR3 protein: CASSIRTAQETQYF
D gene: TRBD1; J gene: TRBJ2-7; clone size: NA; V gene: TRBV11-2; CDR3 length: 16; CDR3 DNA: TGTGCCAGCAGCTTAAGTGCCCGGACAGGGGTCTACGAGCAGTACTTC; CDR3 protein: CASSLSARTGVYEQYF
D gene: TRBD2; J gene: TRBJ2-3; clone size: NA; V gene: TRBV15; CDR3 length: 21; CDR3 DNA: TGTGCCACCAGCAGAGACCCTCCCGGACTAGCGGGAGGGGCTAGCACAGATACGCAGTATTTT; CDR3 protein: CATSRDPPGLAGGASTDTQYF
D gene: TRBD1; J gene: TRBJ1-1; clone size: NA; V gene: TRBV5-1; CDR3 length: 14; CDR3 DNA: TGCGCCAGCGGTACCGGGACAGCGAACACTGAAGCTTTCTTT; CDR3 protein: CASGTGTANTEAFF
D gene: NA; J gene: TRBJ2-4; clone size: NA; V gene: TRBV28; CDR3 length: 14; CDR3 DNA: TGTGCCAGCAGTTTCTACGGGAACGAAAACATTCAGTACTTC; CDR3 protein: CASSFYGNENIQYF
D gene: NA; J gene: TRBJ2-1; clone size: NA; V gene: TRBV4-2; CDR3 length: 13; CDR3 DNA: TGTGCCAGCAGCCCCGCGACTAGTGTTGAGCAGTTCTTC; CDR3 protein: CASSPATSVEQFF
D gene: NA; J gene: TRBJ1-3; clone size: NA; V gene: TRBV28; CDR3 length: 14; CDR3 DNA: TGTGCCAGCCAGGGGCCTAGCTCTGGAAACACCATATATTTT; CDR3 protein: CASQGPSSGNTIYF
D gene: TRBD1; J gene: TRBJ1-4; clone size: once; V gene: TRBV28; CDR3 length: 14; CDR3 DNA: TGTGCCAGCAGTTTAAAAGACAGGGTTGAAAAACTGTTTTTT; CDR3 protein: CASSLKDRVEKLFF
D gene: TRBD1; J gene: TRBJ2-1; clone size: NA; V gene: TRBV29-1; CDR3 length: 13; CDR3 DNA: TGCAGCGTTGCAGAGACAGGGTTCAATGAGCAGTTCTTC; CDR3 protein: CSVAETGFNEQFF
D gene: TRBD1; J gene: TRBJ1-1; clone size: few; V gene: TRBV5-6; CDR3 length: 14; CDR3 DNA: TGTGCCAGCAGCTTAACAGGGGGCGAGGCTGAAGCTTTCTTT; CDR3 protein: CASSLTGGEAEAFF
D gene: NA; J gene: TRBJ1-2; clone size: NA; V gene: TRBV5-6; CDR3 length: 13; CDR3 DNA: TGTGCCAGCAGGCGGACAGTTAACTATGGCTACACCTTC; CDR3 protein: CASRRTVNYGYTF
D gene: TRBD2; J gene: TRBJ2-4; clone size: NA; V gene: TRBV5-1; CDR3 length: 16; CDR3 DNA: TGCGCCAGCAGCTTGTCTAGCGGGGGAGACAAAAACATTCAGTACTTC; CDR3 protein: CASSLSSGGDKNIQYF
D gene: TRBD1; J gene: TRBJ2-7; clone size: NA; V gene: TRBV28; CDR3 length: 16; CDR3 DNA: TGTGCCAGCAGTTTTAGAGACAGGGGAATGGTATACGAGCAGTACTTC; CDR3 protein: CASSFRDRGMVYEQYF
D gene: NA; J gene: TRBJ2-7; clone size: NA; V gene: TRBV6-1; CDR3 length: 11; CDR3 DNA: TGTGCCAGCAGTGAATTTCTAGAGCAGTACTTC; CDR3 protein: CASSEFLEQYF
D gene: TRBD1; J gene: TRBJ2-7; clone size: NA; V gene: TRBV6-1; CDR3 length: 15; CDR3 DNA: TGTGCCAGCAGTGAAGGACAGGGCACACCTTACGAGCAGTACTTC; CDR3 protein: CASSEGQGTPYEQYF
D gene: NA; J gene: TRBJ2-7; clone size: once; V gene: TRBV9; CDR3 length: 13; CDR3 DNA: TGTGCCAGCAGCGTAGTTTGGGAGGACGAGCAGTACTTC; CDR3 protein: CASSVVWEDEQYF
D gene: NA; J gene: TRBJ2-7; clone size: few; V gene: TRBV18; CDR3 length: 13; CDR3 DNA: TGTGCCAGCTCTCCGGAGAAGGGGGTCGAGCAGTACTTC; CDR3 protein: CASSPEKGVEQYF
D gene: TRBD2; J gene: TRBJ2-3; clone size: NA; V gene: TRBV30; CDR3 length: 15; CDR3 DNA: TGTGCCTATGACCCGGGACTAGCGGGAGTAGATACGCAGTATTTT; CDR3 protein: CAYDPGLAGVDTQYF
D gene: NA; J gene: TRBJ2-3; clone size: NA; V gene: TRBV25-1; CDR3 length: 15; CDR3 DNA: TGTGCCAGCAGTGAAGGGGGACTTGGCACAGATACGCAGTATTTT; CDR3 protein: CASSEGGLGTDTQYF
D gene: TRBD1; J gene: TRBJ2-7; clone size: NA; V gene: TRBV19; CDR3 length: 16; CDR3 DNA: TGTGCCAGTAGCCTAGGACAGGGGAGTGATCCGGACGAGCAGTACTTC; CDR3 protein: CASSLGQGSDPDEQYF
D gene: NA; J gene: TRBJ2-5; clone size: NA; V gene: TRBV28; CDR3 length: 14; CDR3 DNA: TGTGCCAGCAGCACATGGGCTGTACAAGAGACCCAGTACTTC; CDR3 protein: CASSTWAVQETQYF
D gene: NA; J gene: TRBJ2-5; clone size: NA; V gene: TRBV5-1; CDR3 length: 15; CDR3 DNA: TGCGCCAGCAGCTTGGCCCGTATAGGGGAAGAGACCCAGTACTTC; CDR3 protein: CASSLARIGEETQYF
D gene: NA; J gene: TRBJ1-2; clone size: NA; V gene: TRBV6-1; CDR3 length: 14; CDR3 DNA: TGTGCCAGCAGTGAAAGAGCACCTAACTATGGCTACACCTTC; CDR3 protein: CASSERAPNYGYTF